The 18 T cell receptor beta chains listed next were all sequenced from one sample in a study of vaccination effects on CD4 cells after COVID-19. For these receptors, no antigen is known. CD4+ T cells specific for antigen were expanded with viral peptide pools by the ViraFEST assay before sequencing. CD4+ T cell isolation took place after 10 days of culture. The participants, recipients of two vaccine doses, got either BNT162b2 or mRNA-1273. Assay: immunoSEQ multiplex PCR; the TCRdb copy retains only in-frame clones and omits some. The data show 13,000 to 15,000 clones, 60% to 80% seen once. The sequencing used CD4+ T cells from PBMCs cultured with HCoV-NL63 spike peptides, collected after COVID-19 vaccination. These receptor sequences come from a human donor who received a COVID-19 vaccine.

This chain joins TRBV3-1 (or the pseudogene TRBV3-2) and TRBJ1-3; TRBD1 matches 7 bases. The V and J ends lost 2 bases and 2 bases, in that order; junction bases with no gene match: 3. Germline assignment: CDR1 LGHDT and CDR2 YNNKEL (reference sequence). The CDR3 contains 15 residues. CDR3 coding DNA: TGTGCCAGCAGCCAAATCCAGGGGGCTGGAAACACCATATATTTT. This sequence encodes CASSQIQGAGNTIYF.

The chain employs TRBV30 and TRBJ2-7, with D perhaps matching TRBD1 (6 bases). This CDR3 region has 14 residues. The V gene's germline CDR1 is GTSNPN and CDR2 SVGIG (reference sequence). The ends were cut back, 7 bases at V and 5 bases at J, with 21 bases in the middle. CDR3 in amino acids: CASHPPTGTNEQYF. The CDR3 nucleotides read TGTGCCTCTCACCCACCTACAGGGACCAACGAGCAGTACTTC.

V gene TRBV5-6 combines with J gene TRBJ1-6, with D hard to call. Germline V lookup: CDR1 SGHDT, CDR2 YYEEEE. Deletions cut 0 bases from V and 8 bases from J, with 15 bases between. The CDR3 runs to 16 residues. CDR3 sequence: CASSLGQRPHYSPLHF. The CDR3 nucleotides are TGTGCCAGCAGCTTGGGGCAGCGGCCCCATTATTCACCCCTCCACTTT.

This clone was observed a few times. The CDR3 DNA follows: TGCGCCAGCAGCTTGGCTTACAGGGACAATTCACCCCTCCACTTT. It yields the protein CASSLAYRDNSPLHF. The J gene is TRBJ1-6, the V gene TRBV5-1, with D maybe TRBD1 (6 bases). Trimming shortened V by 0 bases and J by 7 bases, and 11 bases separated the two germline ends. The CDR3 runs 15 residues. In germline, CDR1 is SGHRS, CDR2 YFSETQ.

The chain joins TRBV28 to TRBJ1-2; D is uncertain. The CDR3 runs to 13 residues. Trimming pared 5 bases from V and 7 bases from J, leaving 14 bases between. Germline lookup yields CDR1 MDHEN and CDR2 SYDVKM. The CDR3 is CASSPRARGGYTF. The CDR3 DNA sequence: TGTGCCAGCAGTCCCCGGGCCCGAGGTGGCTACACCTTC.

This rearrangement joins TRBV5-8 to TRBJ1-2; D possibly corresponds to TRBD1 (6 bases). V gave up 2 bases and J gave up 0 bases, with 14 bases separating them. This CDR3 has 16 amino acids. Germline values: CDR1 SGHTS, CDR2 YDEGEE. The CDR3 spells CASSFRGTVANYGYTF. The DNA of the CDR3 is TGTGCCAGCAGCTTCAGGGGAACTGTTGCTAACTATGGCTACACCTTC.

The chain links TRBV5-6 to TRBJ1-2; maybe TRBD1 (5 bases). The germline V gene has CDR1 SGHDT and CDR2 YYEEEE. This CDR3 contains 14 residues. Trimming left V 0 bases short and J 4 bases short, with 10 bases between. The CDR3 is CASSLGGTGYGYTF. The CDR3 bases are TGTGCCAGCAGCTTGGGGGGCACTGGCTATGGCTACACCTTC.

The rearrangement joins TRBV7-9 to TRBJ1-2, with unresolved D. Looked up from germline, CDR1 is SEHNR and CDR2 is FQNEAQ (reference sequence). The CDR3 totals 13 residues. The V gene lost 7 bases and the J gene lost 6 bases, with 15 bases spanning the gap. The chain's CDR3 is CASTFQTQDGYTF. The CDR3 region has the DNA TGTGCCAGCACCTTCCAGACCCAGGATGGCTACACCTTC.

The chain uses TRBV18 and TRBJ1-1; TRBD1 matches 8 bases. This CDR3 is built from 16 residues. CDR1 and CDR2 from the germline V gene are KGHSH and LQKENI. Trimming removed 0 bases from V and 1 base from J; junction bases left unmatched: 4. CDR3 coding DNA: TGTGCCAGCTCACCACCGGACAGGGCCCCGAACACTGAAGCTTTCTTT. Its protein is CASSPPDRAPNTEAFF.

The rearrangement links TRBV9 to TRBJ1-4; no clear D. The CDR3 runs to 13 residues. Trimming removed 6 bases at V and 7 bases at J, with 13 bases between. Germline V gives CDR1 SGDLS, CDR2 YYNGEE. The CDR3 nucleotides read TGTGCCAGCACCCCCAGCGGTGGTGAAAAACTGTTTTTT. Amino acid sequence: CASTPSGGEKLFF. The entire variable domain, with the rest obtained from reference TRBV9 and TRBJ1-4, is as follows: DSGVTQTPKHLITATGQRVTLRCSPRSGDLSVYWYQQSLDQGLQFLIQYYNGEERAKGNILERFSAQQFPDLHSELNLSSLELGDSALYFCASTPSGGEKLFFGSGTQLSVL.

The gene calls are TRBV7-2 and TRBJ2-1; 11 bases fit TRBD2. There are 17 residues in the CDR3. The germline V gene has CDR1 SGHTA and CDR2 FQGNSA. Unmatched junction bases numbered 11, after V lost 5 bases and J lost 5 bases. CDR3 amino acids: CASSPTSGVTMNNEQFF. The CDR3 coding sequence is TGTGCCAGCAGCCCGACTAGCGGGGTGACCATGAACAATGAGCAGTTCTTC.

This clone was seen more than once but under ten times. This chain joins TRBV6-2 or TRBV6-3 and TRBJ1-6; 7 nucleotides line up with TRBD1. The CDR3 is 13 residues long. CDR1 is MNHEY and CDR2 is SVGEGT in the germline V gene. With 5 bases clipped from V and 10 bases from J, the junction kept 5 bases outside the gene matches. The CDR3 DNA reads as TGTGCCAGCAGTGCAGGGGACAGATCACCCCTCCACTTT. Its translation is CASSAGDRSPLHF.

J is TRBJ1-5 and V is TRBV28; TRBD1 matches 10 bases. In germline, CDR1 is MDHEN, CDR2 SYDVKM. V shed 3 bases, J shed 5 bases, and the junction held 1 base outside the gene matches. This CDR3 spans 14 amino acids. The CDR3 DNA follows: TGTGCCAGCAGTTTGGGACAGGGGTATCAGCCCCAGCATTTT. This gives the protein CASSLGQGYQPQHF.

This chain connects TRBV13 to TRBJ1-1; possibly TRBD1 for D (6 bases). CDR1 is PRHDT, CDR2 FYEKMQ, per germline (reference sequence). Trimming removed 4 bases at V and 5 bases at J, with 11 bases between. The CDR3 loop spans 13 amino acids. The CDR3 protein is CASSSGQRTEAFF. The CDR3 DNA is TGTGCCAGCAGCTCTGGACAGCGGACTGAAGCTTTCTTT.

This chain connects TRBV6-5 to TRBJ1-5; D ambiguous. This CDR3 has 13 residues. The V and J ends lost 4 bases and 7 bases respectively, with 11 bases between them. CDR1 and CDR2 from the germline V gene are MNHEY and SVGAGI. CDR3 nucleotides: TGTGCCAGCAGTTCGGAAGGGATACAGCCCCAGCATTTT. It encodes CASSSEGIQPQHF.

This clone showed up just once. The CDR3 reads CASRFSGQETQYF. The CDR3 nucleotides read TGTGCCAGCAGATTCAGCGGACAAGAGACCCAGTACTTC. The chain joins TRBV5-6 to TRBJ2-5; the D gene is possibly TRBD2 (5 bases). The length of the CDR3 is 13 residues. V was clipped by 5 bases and J by 2 bases, with 10 bases between them. From germline, CDR1 is SGHDT and CDR2 YYEEEE.

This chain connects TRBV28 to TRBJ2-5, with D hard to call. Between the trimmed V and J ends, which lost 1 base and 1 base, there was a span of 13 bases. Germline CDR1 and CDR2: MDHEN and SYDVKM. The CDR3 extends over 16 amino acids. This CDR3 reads CASSLSITRSQETQYF. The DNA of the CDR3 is TGTGCCAGCAGTTTATCGATCACACGAAGCCAAGAGACCCAGTACTTC.

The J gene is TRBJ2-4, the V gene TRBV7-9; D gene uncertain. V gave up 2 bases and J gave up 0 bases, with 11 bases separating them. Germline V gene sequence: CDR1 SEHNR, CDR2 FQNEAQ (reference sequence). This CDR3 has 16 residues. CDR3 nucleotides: TGTGCCAGCAGCTTATCCACAGTCATAGCCAAAAACATTCAGTACTTC. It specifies CASSLSTVIAKNIQYF.